These 15 T cell receptor beta chains were all obtained from the same sample, sequenced in a study of blood T cell repertoires in COVID-19 (dated by TCRdb to the early 2020s). The protocol used for the library was the immunoSEQ multiplex PCR assay. TCRdb's version of the immuneACCESS table is confined to in-frame rearrangements and falls short of the full clone set. An unresolved V gene accounts for under half of the shortfall where checked; the remainder is of unknown origin. This sample gives 130,000 to 150,000 clones in total; 88% of them show up just once. The ten top clones hold roughly a tenth of the sample. The specimen was peripheral blood. These TCRs come from a man aged 50 to 59 with active or convalescent COVID-19.

The rearrangement joins TRBV4-2 to TRBJ2-1, with TRBD2 identical over 7 bases. Germline assignment: CDR1 LGHNA and CDR2 YNFKEQ. Trimming at V came to 0 bases and at J to 8 bases, leaving 10 bases not matched to a gene. The CDR3 has 16 residues. For the CDR3, the DNA is TGTGCCAGCAGCCAAGATTACGGCGGGAGAGGGGATGAGCAGTTCTTC. Its translation: CASSQDYGGRGDEQFF.

The chain has TRBV3-1 (or the pseudogene TRBV3-2) and TRBJ2-2, with 13 bases that match TRBD2. Germline CDR1 reads LGHDT; CDR2 reads YNNKEL (reference sequence). CDR3 length: 16 amino acids. The V gene end was trimmed by 7 bases and the J gene end by 4 bases; junction bases not matched to a gene: 6. CDR3 loop: CASTGLAGVGTGELFF. The CDR3 nucleotides read TGTGCCAGCACCGGACTAGCGGGAGTAGGCACCGGGGAGCTGTTTTTT.

The J gene is TRBJ1-3, the V gene TRBV7-9; D gene ambiguous. The CDR3 is 13 residues long. The V end lost 5 bases, the J end lost 2 bases, and 7 bases lay between the germline ends. The germline V gene encodes CDR1 SEHNR and CDR2 FQNEAQ (reference sequence). CDR3 loop: CASSRNTGNTIYF. As DNA, the CDR3 is TGTGCCAGCAGCCGAAACACTGGAAACACCATATATTTT.

The chain's CDR3 is CASSELASASQNIQYF. DNA of the CDR3: TGTGCCAGCAGTGAATTGGCTAGCGCGAGTCAAAACATTCAGTACTTC. The chain couples TRBV6-1 to TRBJ2-4; a possible D gene is TRBD2 (6 bases). The CDR3 runs 16 residues. The V and J ends lost 2 bases and 5 bases respectively, with 16 bases between them. Germline V gene sequence: CDR1 MNHNS, CDR2 SASEGT.

V usage is TRBV5-1 and J usage is TRBJ1-6; a possible D gene is TRBD1 (5 bases). CDR1 and CDR2 from the germline V gene are SGHRS and YFSETQ. V was trimmed by 6 bases and J by 6 bases, leaving 13 bases between them. The CDR3 is 14 amino acids. CDR3 residues: CASTVGDINSPLHF. The CDR3 bases are TGCGCCAGCACCGTAGGGGATATTAATTCACCCCTCCACTTT.

J is TRBJ1-2 and V is TRBV11-2; D is unresolved. There are 15 residues in the CDR3. V lost 2 bases and J 4 bases, leaving 14 bases between the germline ends. Germline V gene sequence: CDR1 SGHAT, CDR2 FQNNGV. The CDR3 protein is CASSLRAGWGYGYTF. CDR3 nucleotide sequence: TGTGCCAGCAGCTTACGGGCGGGTTGGGGCTATGGCTACACCTTC.

The rearrangement links TRBV28 to TRBJ1-4, with D perhaps matching TRBD1 (6 bases). CDR3 length equals 18 residues. Trimming removed 6 bases from V and 2 bases from J, with 22 bases in between. Germline V lookup: CDR1 MDHEN, CDR2 SYDVKM. The CDR3: CASRPGQNFQATNEKLFF. The CDR3 region has the DNA TGTGCCAGCAGGCCGGGACAAAATTTTCAGGCGACTAATGAAAAACTGTTTTTT.

The table lists this clone with a few counts. This chain joins TRBV5-6 and TRBJ1-3; the match to TRBD1 covers 9 bases. The germline gives CDR1 SGHDT, CDR2 YYEEEE. The ends lost 4 bases at V and 4 bases at J; junction bases unmatched: 6. This CDR3 is 15 amino acids long. CDR3 residues: CASSLGQGIGNTIYF. The DNA of the CDR3 is TGTGCCAGCAGCCTGGGACAGGGAATCGGAAACACCATATATTTT.

The chain links TRBV7-6 to TRBJ2-1; 12 bases match TRBD2. The V gene end was trimmed by 1 base and the J gene end by 2 bases; junction bases not matched to a gene: 3. The CDR3 is made up of 17 amino acids. CDR1 and CDR2 (germline): SGHVS, FNYEAQ. In nucleotides, the CDR3 is TGTGCCAGCAGCTTAGGAGGACTAGCGGGAACCTACAATGAGCAGTTCTTC. Its protein product is CASSLGGLAGTYNEQFF. The whole variable domain, remainder taken from reference TRBV7-6 and TRBJ2-1, is GAGVSQSPRYKVTKRGQDVALRCDPISGHVSLYWYRQALGQGPEFLTYFNYEAQQDKSGLPNDRFSAERPEGSISTLTIQRTEQRDSAMYRCASSLGGLAGTYNEQFFGPGTRLTVL.

This rearrangement joins TRBV24-1 to TRBJ2-7, with TRBD1 identical over 8 bases. V lost 3 bases and J lost 3; bases outside the gene matches: 9. CDR3 length equals 16 residues. Germline CDR1 is KGHDR and CDR2 is SFDVKD. CDR3 sequence: CATSDGGTGQFYEQYF. CDR3 nucleotide sequence: TGTGCCACCAGTGATGGGGGGACAGGACAATTCTACGAGCAGTACTTC.

Only one count was recorded for this clone. The rearrangement uses TRBV19 and TRBJ1-1; TRBD1 matches 8 bases. The CDR3 loop spans 14 amino acids. The germline CDR1 and CDR2 sequences are LNHDA and SQIVND (reference sequence). V dropped 3 bases and J dropped 1; count of bases not matched to a gene: 1. In DNA, the CDR3 is TGTGCCAGTAGTATTACAGGGGGGAACACTGAAGCTTTCTTT. Its translation is CASSITGGNTEAFF.

The chain is built from TRBV5-1 and TRBJ2-3; 8 bases align to TRBD1. The germline V gene has CDR1 SGHRS and CDR2 YFSETQ. The CDR3 has 15 residues. V was pared by 5 bases and J by 2 bases, with 7 bases of the junction left unmatched. The CDR3 nucleotides read TGCGCCAGCAGGGCGGGACAGGTCACCACAGATACGCAGTATTTT. Amino acids: CASRAGQVTTDTQYF.

This CDR3 reads CASSYSQGSYTDTQYF. CDR3 DNA: TGTGCCAGCAGTTACTCACAGGGCAGCTACACAGATACGCAGTATTTT. The chain has TRBV6-5 and TRBJ2-3; D may be TRBD1 (6 bases). Germline CDR1 MNHEY, CDR2 SVGAGI. Trimming stripped 0 bases from V and 2 bases from J, with 12 bases between. The CDR3 loop spans 16 amino acids.

The rearrangement uses TRBV28 and TRBJ2-1; TRBD2 matches at 7 bases. Germline V lookup: CDR1 MDHEN, CDR2 SYDVKM. The length of the CDR3 is 18 residues. V shed 5 bases and J 0 bases; nucleotides not matched to a gene: 13. CDR3 nucleotides: TGTGCCAGCAGTCGATCACCCGGACTAGGGAGCTCCTACAATGAGCAGTTCTTC. This gives the protein CASSRSPGLGSSYNEQFF.

The chain carries TRBV11-1 and TRBJ1-1; D possibly corresponds to TRBD1 (5 bases). This CDR3 spans 15 amino acids. V was pared by 3 bases and J by 1 base, with 12 bases between. The germline gives CDR1 SGHAT, CDR2 FQDESV (reference sequence). This CDR3 is CASSFGGTGNTEAFF. CDR3 DNA: TGTGCCAGCAGCTTTGGAGGGACCGGGAACACTGAAGCTTTCTTT.